This entry lists 24 T cell receptor beta chains sequenced from one sample in a study of OX40 agonist ivuxolimab in advanced cancers. Generated by immunoSEQ multiplex PCR, the TCRdb table keeps only in-frame clones and is missing some. The sample records 60,000 or so clones, almost 90% being singletons. Sample: CD4+ or CD8+ T cells sorted from blood, taken in a trial of the OX40 agonist ivuxolimab. The receptor source for this set is an adult with an advanced solid tumor such as melanoma, head and neck, liver or kidney cancer.

The rearrangement links TRBV5-1 to TRBJ2-2, with D tentatively TRBD1 (7 bases). Germline loops: CDR1 SGHRS, CDR2 YFSETQ. V shed 0 bases and J shed 3 bases, with 12 bases lying between them. The CDR3 is made up of 16 amino acids. CDR3 loop: CASSLGGTDYTGELFF. DNA for the CDR3: TGCGCCAGCAGCTTGGGCGGGACAGATTACACCGGGGAGCTGTTTTTT.

The chain carries TRBV6-1 and TRBJ2-2, with 8 bases identical to TRBD1. The CDR3 consists of 14 residues. The junction had 8 bases not matched to a gene; V was cut back by 7 bases and J by 7 bases. Germline loops: CDR1 MNHNS, CDR2 SASEGT. In nucleotides, the CDR3 is TGTGCCAGCACCGCGCAGGGGGCGGGCGGGGAGCTGTTTTTT. It encodes CASTAQGAGGELFF.

CDR3 nucleotide sequence: TGTGCCAGCAGTTACTCCGGGGTTTGGGAGACCCAGTACTTC. Translation: CASSYSGVWETQYF. The chain recombines TRBV6-5 with TRBJ2-5; TRBD2 might be the D (5 bases). V was shortened by 0 bases and J by 5 bases, with 10 bases between the two germline ends. This CDR3 has 14 amino acids. Per germline, CDR1 MNHEY and CDR2 SVGAGI.

The CDR3 region is CASSWGLQTGNTIYF. CDR3 DNA sequence: TGTGCCAGCAGCTGGGGACTCCAGACGGGAAACACCATATATTTT. The chain joins TRBV13 to TRBJ1-3; possible D gene TRBD1, 5 bases. Germline V gene data show CDR1 as PRHDT and CDR2 as FYEKMQ (reference sequence). The CDR3 loop spans 15 amino acids. Trimming stripped 4 bases from V and 4 bases from J, with 14 bases between.

This CDR3 reads CASSLYNYEQYF. CDR3 DNA: TGTGCCAGCAGCCTCTATAATTACGAGCAGTACTTC. J is TRBJ2-7 and V is TRBV28; D not certain. This CDR3 comprises 12 residues. Trimming removed 6 bases at V and 4 bases at J, with 10 bases between. In germline, CDR1 is MDHEN, CDR2 SYDVKM.

This clone was observed a single time. The V and J genes are TRBV19 and TRBJ1-2, with D unclear. This CDR3 has 13 residues. From germline, CDR1 is LNHDA and CDR2 SQIVND (reference sequence). The ends were cut back, 5 bases at V and 5 bases at J, with 12 bases in the middle. The CDR3: CASSDQDLYGYTF. In nucleotides, the CDR3 is TGTGCCAGTAGTGACCAGGACCTGTATGGCTACACCTTC.

The CDR3, as DNA: TGCGCCAGCAGCACCGGGACAGTTAGCACAGATACGCAGTATTTT. It codes for CASSTGTVSTDTQYF. The rearrangement uses TRBV5-1 and TRBJ2-3, with TRBD1 identical over 7 bases. The CDR3 spans 15 residues. Looked up from germline, CDR1 is SGHRS and CDR2 is YFSETQ. The trim removed 4 bases at V and 0 bases at J, leaving 5 bases unmatched.

This clone was counted once. The chain is built from TRBV13 and TRBJ2-5; D may be TRBD2 (6 bases). The CDR3 is made up of 14 amino acids. V lost 5 bases and J lost 4, with 14 bases in between. Per germline, CDR1 PRHDT and CDR2 FYEKMQ (reference sequence). In DNA, the CDR3 is TGTGCCAGCAGCGCCGTAGGGACTTTAGAGACCCAGTACTTC. Translated: CASSAVGTLETQYF.

The chain has TRBV5-8 and TRBJ1-1; tentatively, D is TRBD1 (6 bases). Germline CDR1 is SGHTS and CDR2 is YDEGEE. V lost 5 bases, J lost 0 bases, and 14 bases lay in between. This CDR3 region has 15 residues. Here the CDR3 DNA reads TGTGCCAGCAGGCCCCGACAGGCTATGAACACTGAAGCTTTCTTT. Protein: CASRPRQAMNTEAFF.

This sequence joins TRBV5-6 and TRBJ2-3; unclear D gene. The CDR3 has 13 residues. Germline V gene data show CDR1 as SGHDT and CDR2 as YYEEEE. With 0 bases removed from V and 9 bases from J, the gap between germline ends came to 11 bases. The CDR3 nucleotides are TGTGCCAGCAGCTTGGCCGATGGGGTAACGCAGTATTTT. Translated: CASSLADGVTQYF.

This chain uses TRBV19 with TRBJ2-1; D might be TRBD1 (5 bases). Trimming left V 5 bases short and J 1 base short, with 9 bases between. Per germline, CDR1 LNHDA and CDR2 SQIVND (reference sequence). The CDR3 has 14 amino acids. CDR3 loop: CASSSPGSYNEQFF. For the CDR3, the DNA is TGTGCCAGTAGTTCCCCAGGGTCCTACAATGAGCAGTTCTTC.

The chain uses TRBV2 and TRBJ2-5, with D tentatively TRBD1 (6 bases). The CDR3 runs to 13 residues. Germline values: CDR1 SNHLY, CDR2 FYNNEI. V shed 7 bases and J shed 6 bases, with 15 bases lying between them. The chain's CDR3 is CASIREQGKTQYF. The CDR3 DNA is TGTGCCAGCATAAGAGAACAGGGAAAGACCCAGTACTTC.

The rearrangement links TRBV6-1 to TRBJ1-3; the D is unclear. Germline V gene data show CDR1 as MNHNS and CDR2 as SASEGT. This CDR3 spans 11 amino acids. V lost 6 bases and J 4 bases, leaving 4 bases between the germline ends. The CDR3: CASSQGNTIYF. The CDR3 region has the DNA TGTGCCAGCAGCCAGGGAAACACCATATATTTT.

The chain recombines TRBV7-8 with TRBJ1-1, with D maybe TRBD1 (5 bases). CDR1 SGHVS and CDR2 FQNEAQ come from the germline V gene. Trimming removed 0 bases at V and 0 bases at J, with 11 bases between. The CDR3 spans 16 residues. Here the CDR3 reads CASSLAVGGMNTEAFF. The CDR3 bases are TGTGCCAGCAGCTTAGCCGTGGGGGGAATGAACACTGAAGCTTTCTTT.

CDR3 residues: CASSIRAAGEQYF. The CDR3 DNA reads as TGTGCCAGTAGTATTAGGGCAGCTGGCGAGCAGTACTTC. This rearrangement joins TRBV19 to TRBJ2-7; D unclear. V lost 3 bases and J lost 6, with 12 bases in between. The CDR3 has 13 amino acids. Germline V lookup: CDR1 LNHDA, CDR2 SQIVND (reference sequence). Supplemented by reference TRBV19 and TRBJ2-7, the full variable domain reads DGGITQSPKYLFRKEGQNVTLSCEQNLNHDAMYWYRQDPGQGLRLIYYSQIVNDFQKGDIAEGYSVSREKKESFPLTVTSAQKNPTAFYLCASSIRAAGEQYFGPGTRLTVT.

This chain joins TRBV2 and TRBJ1-1; D might be TRBD1 (5 bases). The CDR3 extends over 13 amino acids. V gave up 9 bases and J gave up 2 bases, with 13 bases separating them. Germline V CDR1 and CDR2: SNHLY, FYNNEI. The DNA for the CDR3 is TGTGCCAGGACTTGGGGGTCTAACACTGAAGCTTTCTTT. Protein: CARTWGSNTEAFF.

This clone showed up just once. The J gene is TRBJ1-2, the V gene TRBV15; no reliable D call. Trimming left V 0 bases short and J 2 bases short, with 13 bases between. The CDR3 extends over 16 amino acids. CDR1 is LNHNV and CDR2 is YYDKDF in the germline V gene (reference sequence). In DNA, the CDR3 is TGTGCCACCAGCAGAGAGTCAGTTTCTAGAAACTATGGCTACACCTTC. It translates to CATSRESVSRNYGYTF.

This chain links TRBV18 with TRBJ2-5; no firm D call. The CDR3 is 11 residues long. The germline V gene has CDR1 KGHSH and CDR2 LQKENI. Trimming left V 2 bases short and J 7 bases short, with 5 bases between. The CDR3 DNA reads TGTGCCAGCTCACCAGAGACGACCCAGTACTTC. Its protein is CASSPETTQYF. The variable domain in full, with the rest retrieved from reference TRBV18 and TRBJ2-5, is NAGVMQNPRHLVRRRGQEARLRCSPMKGHSHVYWYRQLPEEGLKFMVYLQKENIIDESGMPKERFSAEFPKEGPSILRIQQVVRGDSAAYFCASSPETTQYFGPGTRLLVL.

The CDR3 DNA reads TGTGCCAGCAGCTCAAGTGGGCTAGGGGCCGGGGAGCTGTTTTTT. Translation gives CASSSSGLGAGELFF. The J gene is TRBJ2-2, the V gene TRBV7-6; D is possibly TRBD1 (5 bases). CDR3 length equals 15 residues. Germline V lookup: CDR1 SGHVS, CDR2 FNYEAQ. Trimming took off 4 bases at V and 6 bases at J, with 15 bases between the two ends.

The V gene is TRBV29-1, the J gene TRBJ2-5; no clear D gene. This CDR3 comprises 13 residues. Germline V gene sequence: CDR1 SQVTM, CDR2 ANQGSEA. Trimming stripped 4 bases from V and 4 bases from J, with 13 bases between. The DNA of the CDR3 is TGCAGCGTTGTGAGCCAAACCGGAGAGACCCAGTACTTC. Residues: CSVVSQTGETQYF.

The rearrangement uses TRBV5-6 and TRBJ2-5; D may correspond to TRBD1 or TRBD2 (5 bases each). The length of the CDR3 is 12 residues. V lost 3 bases and J lost 5, with 8 bases in between. Germline lookup yields CDR1 SGHDT and CDR2 YYEEEE. The CDR3 loop is CASSWGPETQYF. Here the CDR3 DNA reads TGTGCCAGCAGCTGGGGACCTGAGACCCAGTACTTC.

The sample holds one count of this clone. The chain carries TRBV19 and TRBJ1-6; the D is unclear. The V gene's germline CDR1 is LNHDA and CDR2 SQIVND (reference sequence). V was cut by 7 bases and J by 3 bases, with 10 bases left in between. This CDR3 is 14 amino acids long. CDR3 coding DNA: TGTGCCAGTACCGAAGGCGTCTATAATTCACCCCTCCACTTT. Its translation is CASTEGVYNSPLHF. Together with reference TRBV19 and TRBJ1-6, the CDR3 gives the full variable domain: DGGITQSPKYLFRKEGQNVTLSCEQNLNHDAMYWYRQDPGQGLRLIYYSQIVNDFQKGDIAEGYSVSREKKESFPLTVTSAQKNPTAFYLCASTEGVYNSPLHFGNGTRLTVT.

The chain links TRBV5-5 to TRBJ2-7; maybe TRBD1 (6 bases). Germline V gives CDR1 SGHKS, CDR2 YYEKEE (reference sequence). CDR3 size: 14 residues. With 2 bases removed from V and 6 bases from J, the gap between germline ends came to 15 bases. The CDR3 region is CASSLGGDSREQYF. In nucleotides, the CDR3 is TGTGCCAGCAGCTTAGGGGGAGATAGTCGCGAGCAGTACTTC.

The chain joins TRBV9 to TRBJ2-2; the D is unclear. V was cut by 1 base and J by 5 bases, with 6 bases left in between. Germline-derived CDR1 and CDR2 are SGDLS and YYNGEE. This CDR3 is 13 amino acids long. This chain's CDR3 is CASSVFLTGELFF. The CDR3 DNA follows: TGTGCCAGCAGCGTATTCTTGACCGGGGAGCTGTTTTTT. The full variable domain, with the rest looked up from reference TRBV9 and TRBJ2-2, is DSGVTQTPKHLITATGQRVTLRCSPRSGDLSVYWYQQSLDQGLQFLIQYYNGEERAKGNILERFSAQQFPDLHSELNLSSLELGDSALYFCASSVFLTGELFFGEGSRLTVL.